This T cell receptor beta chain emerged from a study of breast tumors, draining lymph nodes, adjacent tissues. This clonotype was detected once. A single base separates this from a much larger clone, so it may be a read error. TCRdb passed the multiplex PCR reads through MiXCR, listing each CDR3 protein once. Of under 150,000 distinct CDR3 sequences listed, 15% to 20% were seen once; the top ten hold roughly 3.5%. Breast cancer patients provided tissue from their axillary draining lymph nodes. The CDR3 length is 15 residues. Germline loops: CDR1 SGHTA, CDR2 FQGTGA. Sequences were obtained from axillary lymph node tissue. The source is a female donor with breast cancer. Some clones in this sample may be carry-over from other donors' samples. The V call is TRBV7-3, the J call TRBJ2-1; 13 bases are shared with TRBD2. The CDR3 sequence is CSSSLGTSGNNEQFF. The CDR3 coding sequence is TGTTCCAGCAGCTTAGGGACTAGCGGGAACAATGAGCAGTTCTTC.